This T cell receptor beta chain was retrieved from a study of T-cell reconstitution after alpha-beta-depleted transplantation in children. Germline lookup yields CDR1 SGHRS and CDR2 YFSETQ. CDR3 length: 17 residues. The V end lost 3 bases, the J end lost 3 bases, and 22 bases lay between the germline ends. The table lists this clonotype with a few counts. Preparation of the TCRbeta library used unique molecular identifiers. TCRdb passed the PCR reads through MiXCR, listing each CDR3 protein once. Of hundreds of thousands of distinct CDR3 sequences in the sample, around 19% were seen once. The gene calls are TRBV5-1 and TRBJ2-7, with a tentative D call TRBD1 (6 bases). This specimen was PBMCs from the stem cell graft donor, taken from the stem cell graft. The receptor comes from a human donor who donated a stem cell graft to a child with acute lymphoblastic leukemia. The CDR3 loop reads CASSWGLGHRLLYEQYF. Written as DNA, the CDR3 is TGCGCCAGCAGCTGGGGCTTGGGACATCGACTACTCTACGAGCAGTACTTC.